The TCR beta chain under discussion was sequenced for a study of untreated major depressive disorder (dated by TCRdb to 2016 to 2019). Looking at the study overall: In this cross-sectional case-control comparison, antidepressant-free major depressive disorder patients and individually matched non-depressed controls were compared on T cell phenotype and TCR repertoire. The TCRbeta sequencing followed up on differences in Vbeta 5.1, Vbeta 11 and Vbeta 22 usage that flow cytometry had shown in the whole cohort. Broader findings and caveats from the paper: Because of strict matching and exclusion criteria, the study sample was comparatively small, which limits how generalizable the findings are. In every sequenced subject, all of the top five TRBV05-01 clones were private clones. For the sequencing comparisons, planned one-tailed tests were run on just three Vbeta families that had been chosen in advance. In CD4+ T cells, sequencing confirmed that depressed patients used TRBV05-01 (Vbeta 5.1) more than controls did, with a one-tailed test giving p = 0.040. In the sequencing data, TRBV25-01 and TRBV02-01 usage matched the flow-cytometry pattern but was not statistically significant.

The Qiagen DNeasy Blood and Tissue Kit was used to extract total genomic DNA from the purified CD4+ T cells. The TCRbeta CDR3 region, defined according to IMGT, was amplified and sequenced using immunoSEQ immunosequencing protocols. As for the original processing: Preprocessing of raw sequence data for PCR and sequencing error correction was performed by the immunoSEQ service. The sequence data were imported into the immunoSEQ Analyzer and were further analyzed using VDJtools v1.0.7. Patient-control differences were tested with the paired Wilcoxon signed-rank test. Held by TCRdb, this immuneACCESS table contains in-frame sequences only and omits some clones. Under half of the omission traces to an unresolved V gene where checked; the cause of the rest is unknown. V and J calls plus clone size are reproduced from that table; the DNA served to infer D and trimming. This sample lists 15,000 to 20,000 clones; 85% to 90% were detected once. The biggest ten clones account for 0.65% to 1% of the sample.

Inclusive of the bounding cysteine and phenylalanine, the CDR3 is 11 residues long. CDR3 DNA only is kept here, 33 bases in frame from base 1. CDR1 and CDR2 (DFQATT, SNEGSKA) derive from the germline V gene (reference sequence). Between the V and J ends, shortened by 3 bases and 2 bases respectively, the junction contains 4 bases. About this clone: This clone's antigen is unknown. No much larger clonotype is one base removed from it; base qualities were not supplied.

For sex, age, current smoking status and body mass index, every depressed patient had a pairwise-matched non-depressed control. European descent was reported for all participants. Controls had no current or lifetime mood disorder and scored 5 or less on the Quick Inventory of Depressive Symptoms-Self Report. All participants were excluded for major medical conditions, Axis I/II comorbidities, regular medication or illicit drug use, or drinking over 100 g alcohol weekly. Roughly 30 ml of peripheral blood was collected from each participant into EDTA tubes. Magnetic negative selection with the BD IMag Human CD4 T Lymphocyte Enrichment Set was used to purify CD4+ T cells from thawed PBMCs. Flow cytometry confirmed that the CD4+ enrichment method typically gave 90% to 95% purity. A subgroup of a handful of case-control pairs, selected blind to chemokine receptor expression and flow-cytometric repertoire skewing results, was subjected to TCRbeta sequencing. Every blood sample was taken in the morning at 8:00 a.m., after which PBMCs were separated out using Ficoll-Hypaque gradient centrifugation. Until being assayed, PBMCs were kept in liquid nitrogen after cryopreservation by gradual cooling to -80 degrees C.

The clonotype comes from a woman in her 30s in good health. The chain is assembled from TRBV20-1 and TRBJ1-1; no D gene is confidently identified. The sequenced sample was CD4+ T cells from PBMCs. The bases are TGCAGTGCTAGTGGTAACACTGAAGCTTTCTTT. This is translated as CSASGNTEAFF.